These T cell receptor beta chains were read from a single sample in a study of neurological immune-mediated disorders. TCRdb re-analysed the 5' RACE reads in MiXCR, keeping a single row per CDR3 protein. The sample has just under 45,000 distinct CDR3 sequences; about an eighth are singletons. Input material: PBMCs. These receptors were taken from a female donor in good health. Both conserved end residues are part of each CDR3. The order of the fields is V gene, clone size, J gene, D gene, CDR3 DNA, CDR3 protein. D genes are given only for firm matches. The size entry is marked missing in some rows and otherwise reads once, few, many or a size class.

v_call: TRBV7-2
clone_size: many
j_call: TRBJ1-2
d_call: NA
cdr3_nt: TGTGCCAGCAGCCCGGAGGTTATGGGCGACTATGGCTACACCTTC
cdr3_aa: CASSPEVMGDYGYTF

v_call: TRBV9
clone_size: NA
j_call: TRBJ2-2
d_call: NA
cdr3_nt: TGTGCCAGCAGTTTAACAGGTGTAAACACCGGGGAGCTGTTTTTT
cdr3_aa: CASSLTGVNTGELFF

v_call: TRBV19
clone_size: few
j_call: TRBJ2-3
d_call: NA
cdr3_nt: TGTGCCAGTAGTATTTGGCGGGCGGACACAGATACGCAGTATTTT
cdr3_aa: CASSIWRADTDTQYF

v_call: TRBV20-1
clone_size: many
j_call: TRBJ2-7
d_call: TRBD2
cdr3_nt: TGCAGTGTAGGTAGCGGGAGTAGCGAGCAGTACTTC
cdr3_aa: CSVGSGSSEQYF

v_call: TRBV6-6
clone_size: many
j_call: TRBJ2-5
d_call: TRBD1
cdr3_nt: TGTGCCAGCAGTTACGACAGGGCTGGGTCCCAGTACTTC
cdr3_aa: CASSYDRAGSQYF

v_call: TRBV20-1
clone_size: many
j_call: TRBJ2-7
d_call: NA
cdr3_nt: TGCAGCGCGGCGGGGCGGTCCTACGAGCAGTACTTC
cdr3_aa: CSAAGRSYEQYF

v_call: TRBV10-3
clone_size: many
j_call: TRBJ1-1
d_call: NA
cdr3_nt: TGTGCCATCAGTGGGGCCTTCGAAGCTTTCTTT
cdr3_aa: CAISGAFEAFF

v_call: TRBV3-1
clone_size: many
j_call: TRBJ2-2
d_call: NA
cdr3_nt: TGTGCCAGCAGCCATCCGGCCAGGCCGGGTACCGGGGAGCTGTTTTTT
cdr3_aa: CASSHPARPGTGELFF

v_call: TRBV25-1
clone_size: many
j_call: TRBJ2-3
d_call: NA
cdr3_nt: TGTGCCAGCAGTGAATATCCCGTGCAAGCCACAGATACGCAGTATTTT
cdr3_aa: CASSEYPVQATDTQYF

v_call: TRBV5-6
clone_size: many
j_call: TRBJ2-7
d_call: NA
cdr3_nt: TGTGCCAGCAGCTTTGGCCTAGGGAAAATTGACGAGCAGTACTTC
cdr3_aa: CASSFGLGKIDEQYF

v_call: TRBV20-1
clone_size: many
j_call: TRBJ2-1
d_call: TRBD2
cdr3_nt: TGCAGTGCTAGGGATAGCGGGAGGGCCGACAATGAGCAGTTCTTC
cdr3_aa: CSARDSGRADNEQFF

v_call: TRBV20-1
clone_size: many
j_call: TRBJ2-5
d_call: TRBD2
cdr3_nt: TGCAGTGCTAGTTCTTTAGGTGCGGGAGTGGAAGAGACCCAGTACTTC
cdr3_aa: CSASSLGAGVEETQYF

v_call: TRBV29-1
clone_size: many
j_call: TRBJ1-1
d_call: NA
cdr3_nt: TGCAGCGCGACAGATGTGAAGACTGAAGCTTTCTTT
cdr3_aa: CSATDVKTEAFF

v_call: TRBV29-1
clone_size: many
j_call: TRBJ2-1
d_call: NA
cdr3_nt: TGCAGCGACCAGGACAGTCAAGGTGTTCAGTTCTTC
cdr3_aa: CSDQDSQGVQFF

v_call: TRBV7-8
clone_size: many
j_call: TRBJ2-7
d_call: TRBD1
cdr3_nt: TGTGCCAGCAGCTATGGGACAGGGGGCCCCTACGAGCAGTACTTC
cdr3_aa: CASSYGTGGPYEQYF

v_call: TRBV2
clone_size: many
j_call: TRBJ1-5
d_call: TRBD1
cdr3_nt: TGTGCCAGCAGTGAACAGGGGGAGTATCAGCCCCAGCATTTT
cdr3_aa: CASSEQGEYQPQHF

v_call: TRBV7-2
clone_size: many
j_call: TRBJ2-1
d_call: NA
cdr3_nt: TGTGCCAGCAGCGACTACGGACAGTACAATGAGCAGTTCTTC
cdr3_aa: CASSDYGQYNEQFF

v_call: TRBV12-3/TRBV12-4
clone_size: many
j_call: TRBJ1-1
d_call: TRBD1
cdr3_nt: TGTGCCAGCAGTTCCGGGACAGCAGTTAAAGAAGCTTTCTTT
cdr3_aa: CASSSGTAVKEAFF

v_call: TRBV12-3/TRBV12-4
clone_size: many
j_call: TRBJ1-4
d_call: TRBD1
cdr3_nt: TGTGCCAGCAGCCGTACGACAGGGGGGAATGAAAAACTGTTTTTT
cdr3_aa: CASSRTTGGNEKLFF

v_call: TRBV12-3/TRBV12-4
clone_size: few
j_call: TRBJ1-2
d_call: NA
cdr3_nt: TGTGCCAGCAGTTTAGGTCTTGGCTACACCTTC
cdr3_aa: CASSLGLGYTF

v_call: TRBV18
clone_size: few
j_call: TRBJ2-7
d_call: NA
cdr3_nt: TGTGCCAGCTCACCAGGGGTAGGCGAGCAGTACTTC
cdr3_aa: CASSPGVGEQYF

v_call: TRBV13
clone_size: many
j_call: TRBJ2-6
d_call: NA
cdr3_nt: TGTGCCAGCAGCTTAGGATGGGGGGCGTTCGCCGCCTCTGGGGCCAACGTCCTGACTTTC
cdr3_aa: CASSLGWGAFAASGANVLTF

v_call: TRBV20-1
clone_size: many
j_call: TRBJ2-2
d_call: NA
cdr3_nt: TGCAGTGCTAGGAGGTCCCTAGCGAGTACCGGGGAGCTGTTTTTT
cdr3_aa: CSARRSLASTGELFF

v_call: TRBV20-1
clone_size: NA
j_call: TRBJ1-1
d_call: TRBD1
cdr3_nt: TGCAGTGCAACGGGACAGACAACTGAAGCCTTCTTT
cdr3_aa: CSATGQTTEAFF

v_call: TRBV16
clone_size: many
j_call: TRBJ1-1
d_call: NA
cdr3_nt: TGTGCCAGCAGCCAATCGGTGAACACTGAAGCTTTCTTT
cdr3_aa: CASSQSVNTEAFF

v_call: TRBV15
clone_size: NA
j_call: TRBJ1-2
d_call: NA
cdr3_nt: TGTGCCACCAGCAGAGGCGGGCTAGTCGGCTACACCTTC
cdr3_aa: CATSRGGLVGYTF

v_call: TRBV19
clone_size: many
j_call: TRBJ2-7
d_call: NA
cdr3_nt: TGTGCCACCACCCCGGGTACGTTTGGCGAGCAGTACTTC
cdr3_aa: CATTPGTFGEQYF